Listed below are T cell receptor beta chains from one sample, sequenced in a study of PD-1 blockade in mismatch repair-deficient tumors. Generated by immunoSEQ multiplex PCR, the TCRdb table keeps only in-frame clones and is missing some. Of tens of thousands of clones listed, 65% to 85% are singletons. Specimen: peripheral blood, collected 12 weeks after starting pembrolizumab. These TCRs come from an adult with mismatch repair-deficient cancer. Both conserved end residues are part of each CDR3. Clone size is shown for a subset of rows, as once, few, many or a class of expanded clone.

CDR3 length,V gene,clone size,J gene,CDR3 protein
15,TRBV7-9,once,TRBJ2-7,CASSLIGTVSYEQYF
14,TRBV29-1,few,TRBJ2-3,CSVTSGLSTDTQYF
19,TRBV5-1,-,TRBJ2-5,CASSLAGTGAVRSQETQYF
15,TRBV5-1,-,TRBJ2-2,CASSLVGGGTGELFF
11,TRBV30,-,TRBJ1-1,CAWTMYTEAFF
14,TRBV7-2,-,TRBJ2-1,CASSLSGTRNEQFF
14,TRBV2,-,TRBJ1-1,CASSGRTVNTEAFF
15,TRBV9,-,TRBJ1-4,CASSVAVGQNEKLFF
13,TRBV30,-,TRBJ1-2,CAWFGTPNYGYTF
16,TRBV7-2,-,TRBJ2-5,CASSLVGQGYQETQYF
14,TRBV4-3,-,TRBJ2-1,CASSQAKFYNEQFF
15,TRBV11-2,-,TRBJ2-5,CASSPPGAAGETQYF
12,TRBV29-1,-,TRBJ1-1,CSVRQGDTEAFF
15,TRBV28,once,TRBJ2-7,CASRRGTGSSYEQYF
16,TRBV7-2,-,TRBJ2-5,CASSLASRGRAETQYF
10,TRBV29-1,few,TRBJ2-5,CSVAVETQYF
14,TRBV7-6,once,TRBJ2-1,CASSPRTGGDEQFF
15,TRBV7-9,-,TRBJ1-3,CASSLIGQGMHTIYF
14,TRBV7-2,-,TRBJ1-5,CASSLVNSNQPQHF
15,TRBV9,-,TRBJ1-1,CASSVDETGVTEAFF
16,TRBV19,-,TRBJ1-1,CASSGQGGAANTEAFF
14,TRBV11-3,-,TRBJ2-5,CASSYGTTGETQYF
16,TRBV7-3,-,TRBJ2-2,CASSPDDGGVPGELFF
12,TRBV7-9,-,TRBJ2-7,CASSPTHVEQYF
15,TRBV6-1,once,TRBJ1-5,CASSGTDHSNQPQHF
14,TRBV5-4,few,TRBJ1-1,CASSLEWGNTEAFF
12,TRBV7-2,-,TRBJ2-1,CASSLGYNEQFF
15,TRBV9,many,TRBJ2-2,CASSGAGGNTGELFF
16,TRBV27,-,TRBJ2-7,CASSLSIAERHYEQYF